This passage covers 26 T cell receptor beta chains from one sample sequenced in a study of cytomegalovirus exposure and HLA in healthy donors. With 60 Vbeta and 13 Jbeta primers, the PCR was carried out. Method: immunoSEQ multiplex PCR; TCRdb's copy keeps in-frame clones and lacks some. This repertoire includes 150,000 to 200,000 clones. Sequences were obtained from PBMCs. These receptors came from a woman aged 60-75 years in good health and CMV-seronegative.

The chain combines TRBV5-1 with TRBJ2-3, with TRBD2 matching over 14 bases. Per germline, CDR1 SGHRS and CDR2 YFSETQ. The CDR3 length is 15 residues. J was trimmed by 4 bases and V by 4 bases; bases with no gene match: 2. This CDR3 reads CASSGLAGGPDTQYF. DNA for the CDR3: TGCGCCAGCAGCGGACTAGCGGGAGGTCCAGATACGCAGTATTTT.

This chain joins TRBV10-3 and TRBJ2-1; 10 nucleotides align to TRBD2. After removal of 7 bases from V and 6 bases from J, the junction contained 9 bases not matched to a gene. The CDR3 consists of 15 residues. Germline values: CDR1 ENHRY, CDR2 SYGVKD. CDR3 in DNA: TGTGCCATCAACCCCGGGACTAGCGTTCCCAATGAGCAGTTCTTC. Translation gives CAINPGTSVPNEQFF.

The rearrangement joins TRBV13 to TRBJ2-7, with D perhaps TRBD2 (6 bases). CDR3 size: 14 residues. The germline V gene encodes CDR1 PRHDT and CDR2 FYEKMQ (reference sequence). Trimming pared 5 bases from V and 3 bases from J, leaving 14 bases between. For the CDR3, the DNA is TGTGCCAGCAGCAAACAGACTAGGGACTACGAGCAGTACTTC. Translation gives CASSKQTRDYEQYF.

The rearrangement joins TRBV28 to TRBJ2-1; D not certain. Trimming took off 3 bases at V and 4 bases at J, with 7 bases between the two ends. The germline CDR1 and CDR2 sequences are MDHEN and SYDVKM. The CDR3 loop spans 13 amino acids. The chain's CDR3 is CASSLPVYNEQFF. The CDR3 DNA follows: TGTGCCAGCAGTTTGCCGGTTTACAATGAGCAGTTCTTC.

V is TRBV9 and J is TRBJ2-1; D gene ambiguous. The germline V gene encodes CDR1 SGDLS and CDR2 YYNGEE. CDR3 length equals 16 residues. V was clipped by 1 base and J by 7 bases, with 18 bases between them. CDR3 in DNA: TGTGCCAGCAGCGTAAACGTTGACTTGAGTGGTAATGAGCAGTTCTTC. It yields the protein CASSVNVDLSGNEQFF.

This sequence joins TRBV6-1 and TRBJ2-4, with TRBD1 matching 8 bases. V was pared by 6 bases and J by 8 bases, with 6 bases of the junction left unmatched. Germline V gene data show CDR1 as MNHNS and CDR2 as SASEGT. This CDR3 is built from 13 residues. The CDR3 DNA reads TGTGCCAGCAGCGCGACAGGGGAGGACATTCAGTACTTC. Translated: CASSATGEDIQYF.

CDR3 nucleotide sequence: TGTGCCAGCAGCCAAGGGGGACTAGCGGGGAGCGGAGGGCAGTTCTTC. This gives the protein CASSQGGLAGSGGQFF. The chain carries TRBV14 and TRBJ2-1, with 13 nucleotides matching TRBD2. Germline CDR1 is SGHDN and CDR2 is FVKESK. V trimming: 1 base; J trimming: 12 bases; junction bases outside the gene matches: 9. The CDR3 has 16 amino acids.

V gene TRBV7-9 combines with J gene TRBJ2-2; 7 bases match TRBD2. The CDR3 is 14 residues long. Unmatched junction bases numbered 3, after V lost 8 bases and J lost 0 bases. From germline, CDR1 is SEHNR and CDR2 FQNEAQ (reference sequence). The CDR3 bases are TGTGCCAGCGCCCGGGGGGCGAACACCGGGGAGCTGTTTTTT. Its protein product is CASARGANTGELFF. The entire variable domain, with the rest obtained from reference TRBV7-9 and TRBJ2-2, is as follows: DTGVSQNPRHKITKRGQNVTFRCDPISEHNRLYWYRQTLGQGPEFLTYFQNEAQLEKSRLLSDRFSAERPKGSFSTLEIQRTEQGDSAMYLCASARGANTGELFFGEGSRLTVL.

The V and J genes are TRBV2 and TRBJ1-5, with 8 bases that match TRBD1. From germline, CDR1 is SNHLY and CDR2 FYNNEI. V lost 5 bases to trimming and J lost 1 base; unmatched junction nucleotides: 4. There are 15 residues in the CDR3. CDR3 protein: CASSLQGVSNQPQHF. DNA for the CDR3: TGTGCCAGCAGTCTACAGGGGGTGAGCAATCAGCCCCAGCATTTT.

J is TRBJ2-1 and V is TRBV18, with 8 bases fitting TRBD2. The J segment lost 6 bases and the V segment lost 3 bases, leaving 10 bases of the junction unmatched. The CDR3 sequence is 16 residues long. Germline-derived CDR1 and CDR2 are KGHSH and LQKENI. In DNA form, the CDR3 reads TGTGCCAGCTCACCGTCCGGAAGCGGGGGACCCAATGAGCAGTTCTTC. The encoded protein is CASSPSGSGGPNEQFF.

The rearrangement joins TRBV7-8 to TRBJ1-1; D is perhaps TRBD1 (5 bases). The germline gives CDR1 SGHVS, CDR2 FQNEAQ. This CDR3 comprises 15 residues. The germline V and J ends were trimmed by 2 bases and 0 bases, with 10 bases remaining between them. The CDR3 sequence: CASSLIRDLNTEAFF. CDR3 in DNA: TGTGCCAGCAGCTTAATTAGGGACTTGAACACTGAAGCTTTCTTT.

The chain uses TRBV5-4 and TRBJ1-2; D possibly corresponds to TRBD1 (5 bases). The CDR3 spans 15 residues. The germline gives CDR1 SGHNT, CDR2 YYREEE (reference sequence). V lost 4 bases and J 2 bases, leaving 15 bases between the germline ends. In DNA form, the CDR3 reads TGTGCCAGCAGCCAACGGGGGGGATCCAACTATGGCTACACCTTC. It translates to CASSQRGGSNYGYTF.

This chain joins TRBV11-2 and TRBJ1-5; tentatively, D is TRBD1 (6 bases). The CDR3 is made up of 14 amino acids. V lost 0 bases and J lost 7, with 10 bases in between. The germline V gene has CDR1 SGHAT and CDR2 FQNNGV. CDR3 nucleotides: TGTGCCAGCAGCTTAGATTCAGGGGAACAGCCCCAGCATTTT. Its protein product is CASSLDSGEQPQHF.

The V and J genes are TRBV29-1 and TRBJ2-7; 7 bases agree with TRBD2. Unmatched junction bases numbered 12, after V lost 3 bases and J lost 4 bases. Germline CDR1 reads SQVTM; CDR2 reads ANQGSEA. The CDR3 is 15 residues long. The CDR3 DNA is TGCAGCGTTGAGACTGGGAGGGTCGGTGGATACGAGCAGTACTTC. It yields the protein CSVETGRVGGYEQYF.

This rearrangement joins TRBV2 to TRBJ1-2, with unresolved D. The CDR3 has 16 amino acids. Trimming pared 4 bases from V and 0 bases from J, leaving 15 bases between. Looked up from germline, CDR1 is SNHLY and CDR2 is FYNNEI. This chain's CDR3 is CASSAVEGTPNYGYTF. CDR3 DNA sequence: TGTGCCAGCAGTGCGGTGGAGGGCACTCCTAACTATGGCTACACCTTC.

The gene calls are TRBV6-5 and TRBJ2-7; tentatively, D is TRBD1 (6 bases). This CDR3 region has 11 residues. V shed 6 bases and J shed 9 bases, with 12 bases lying between them. The germline CDR1 and CDR2 sequences are MNHEY and SVGAGI. CDR3 residues: CASRSGAGQYF. The CDR3 nucleotides read TGTGCCAGCAGATCAGGGGCTGGGCAGTACTTC.

This rearrangement joins TRBV6-5 to TRBJ1-6, with 7 bases matching TRBD1. V shed 3 bases, J shed 10 bases, and the junction held 9 bases outside the gene matches. Germline V lookup: CDR1 MNHEY, CDR2 SVGAGI. This CDR3 has 15 amino acids. The CDR3 coding sequence is TGTGCCAGCAGTTATATGGGTGTACAGGGGTCACCCCTCCACTTT. It specifies CASSYMGVQGSPLHF.

The gene calls are TRBV5-8 and TRBJ1-1, with a weak D call TRBD1 (5 bases). The CDR3 runs 14 residues. Germline V CDR1 and CDR2: SGHTS, YDEGEE. Trimming removed 1 base from V and 5 bases from J, with 12 bases in between. This CDR3 is CASSLYGGGTEAFF. The CDR3 region has the DNA TGTGCCAGCAGCTTGTACGGGGGAGGAACTGAAGCTTTCTTT.

The rearrangement links TRBV12-2 to TRBJ2-2; the table assigns TRBD2, which was not confirmed against the DNA. TRBV12-2 counts as a pseudogene. The CDR3 is 20 amino acids. The CDR3 DNA sequence: TGTGCAAGTCGCTTAGGTCGCCTAGCGGGGGACCGGGGGAGCCCCGGGGAGCTGTTTTTT. This encodes CASRLGRLAGDRGSPGELFF.

The rearrangement uses TRBV4-3 and TRBJ2-2; 8 positions agree with TRBD1. This CDR3 has 20 residues. V lost 3 bases to trimming and J lost 2 bases; unmatched junction nucleotides: 17. Germline V lookup: CDR1 LGHNA, CDR2 YSLEER. The CDR3 is CASSQRTGWLNSFNTGELFF. The CDR3 coding sequence is TGCGCCAGCAGCCAGAGGACAGGGTGGCTAAACAGCTTTAACACCGGGGAGCTGTTTTTT.

This chain joins TRBV7-3 and TRBJ1-1; TRBD1 agrees at 9 bases. CDR1 is SGHTA, CDR2 FQGTGA, per germline. This CDR3 is 15 amino acids long. Trimming at V came to 6 bases and at J to 1 base, leaving 6 bases not matched to a gene. CDR3 bases: TGTGCCAGCAGTCAATTGGACAGGGGGAACACTGAAGCTTTCTTT. It codes for CASSQLDRGNTEAFF.

The chain uses TRBV15 and TRBJ2-1; maybe TRBD2 (5 bases). Deletions cut 5 bases from V and 0 bases from J, with 14 bases between. Germline V gene lookup returns CDR1 LNHNV and CDR2 YYDKDF (reference sequence). The CDR3 sequence is 16 residues long. CDR3: CATSGGLAASYNEQFF. In nucleotides, the CDR3 is TGTGCCACCAGCGGCGGGCTAGCTGCCTCCTACAATGAGCAGTTCTTC.

V and J are TRBV25-1 and TRBJ2-5; perhaps TRBD2 as D (6 bases). The germline CDR1 and CDR2 sequences are MGHDK and SYGVNS. The V gene lost 7 bases and the J gene lost 1 base, with 13 bases spanning the gap. The CDR3 is 14 residues long. CDR3 in DNA: TGTGCCAGCAATATGGCGGGGCTCCAAGAGACCCAGTACTTC. Translating it yields CASNMAGLQETQYF.

The gene calls are TRBV9 and TRBJ1-2; TRBD1 agrees at 11 bases. The CDR3 sequence is 16 residues long. The V gene end was trimmed by 3 bases and the J gene end by 2 bases; junction bases not matched to a gene: 6. Per the germline V gene, CDR1 is SGDLS and CDR2 is YYNGEE. The CDR3 region has the DNA TGTGCCAGCAGCGCCGGGACAGGGGGTGTAAACTATGGCTACACCTTC. Translating it yields CASSAGTGGVNYGYTF.

The chain is built from TRBV4-1 and TRBJ2-5, with TRBD1 matching 7 bases. The germline V gene encodes CDR1 MGHRA and CDR2 YSYEKL. V was pared by 3 bases and J by 0 bases, with 7 bases of the junction left unmatched. This CDR3 has 16 amino acids. CDR3 nucleotide sequence: TGCGCCAGCAGCCATCTTGGACAGGCCAACCAAGAGACCCAGTACTTC. Its protein is CASSHLGQANQETQYF.

As DNA, the CDR3 is TGTGCCAGTAGTATCGCCATAACTACTAGCGGGGACAATGAGCAGTTCTTC. Protein sequence: CASSIAITTSGDNEQFF. V and J are TRBV19 and TRBJ2-1, with 10 bases fitting TRBD2. The CDR3 totals 17 residues. Trimming at V came to 3 bases and at J to 5 bases, leaving 10 bases not matched to a gene. The germline V gene has CDR1 LNHDA and CDR2 SQIVND (reference sequence).